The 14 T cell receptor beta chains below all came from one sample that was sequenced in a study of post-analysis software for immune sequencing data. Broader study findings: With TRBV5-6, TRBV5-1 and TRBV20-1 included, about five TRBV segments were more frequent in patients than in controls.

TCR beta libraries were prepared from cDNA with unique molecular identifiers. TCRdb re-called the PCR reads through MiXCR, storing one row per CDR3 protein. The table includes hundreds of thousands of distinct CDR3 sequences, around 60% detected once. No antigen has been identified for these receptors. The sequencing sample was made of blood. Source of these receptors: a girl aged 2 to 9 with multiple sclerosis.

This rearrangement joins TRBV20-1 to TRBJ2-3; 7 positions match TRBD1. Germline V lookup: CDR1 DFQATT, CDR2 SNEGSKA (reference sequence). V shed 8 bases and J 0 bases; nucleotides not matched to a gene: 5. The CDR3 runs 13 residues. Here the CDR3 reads CSPRTGSTDTQYF. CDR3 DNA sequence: TGCAGTCCCCGGACAGGCAGCACAGATACGCAGTATTTT.

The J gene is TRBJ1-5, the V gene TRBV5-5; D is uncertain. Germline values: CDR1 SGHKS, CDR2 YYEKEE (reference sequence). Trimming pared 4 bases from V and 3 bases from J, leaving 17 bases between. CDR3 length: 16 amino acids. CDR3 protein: CASSLDRVETNQPQHF. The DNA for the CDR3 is TGTGCCAGCAGCCTCGACCGAGTAGAGACCAATCAGCCCCAGCATTTT.

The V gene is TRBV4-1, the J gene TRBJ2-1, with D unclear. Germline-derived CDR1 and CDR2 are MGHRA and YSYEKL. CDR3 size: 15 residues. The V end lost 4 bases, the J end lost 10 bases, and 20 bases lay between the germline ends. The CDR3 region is CASSPLGDRRWEQFF. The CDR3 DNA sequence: TGCGCCAGCAGCCCCTTGGGTGATAGAAGGTGGGAGCAGTTCTTC.

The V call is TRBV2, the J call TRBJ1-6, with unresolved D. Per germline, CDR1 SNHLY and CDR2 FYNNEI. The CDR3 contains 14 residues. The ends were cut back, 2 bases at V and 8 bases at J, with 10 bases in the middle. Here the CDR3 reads CASSEPSGYSPLHF. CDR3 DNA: TGTGCCAGCAGTGAACCCAGCGGATATTCACCCCTCCACTTT. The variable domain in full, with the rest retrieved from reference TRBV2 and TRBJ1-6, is EPEVTQTPSHQVTQMGQEVILRCVPISNHLYFYWYRQILGQKVEFLVSFYNNEISEKSEIFDDQFSVERPDGSNFTLKIRSTKLEDSAMYFCASSEPSGYSPLHFGNGTRLTVT.

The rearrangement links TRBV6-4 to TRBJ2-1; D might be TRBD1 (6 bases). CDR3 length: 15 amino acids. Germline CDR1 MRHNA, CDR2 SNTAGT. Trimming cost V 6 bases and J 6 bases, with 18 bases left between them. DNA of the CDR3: TGTGCCAGCAGCCCCTCCGGGACACCCCTCAATGAGCAGTTCTTC. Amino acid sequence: CASSPSGTPLNEQFF.

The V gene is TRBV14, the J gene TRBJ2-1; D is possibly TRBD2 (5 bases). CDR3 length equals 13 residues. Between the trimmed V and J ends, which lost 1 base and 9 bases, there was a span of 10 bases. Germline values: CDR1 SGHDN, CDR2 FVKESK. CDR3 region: CASSQGGLGEQFF. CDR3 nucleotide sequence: TGTGCCAGCAGCCAAGGAGGGCTCGGTGAGCAGTTCTTC.

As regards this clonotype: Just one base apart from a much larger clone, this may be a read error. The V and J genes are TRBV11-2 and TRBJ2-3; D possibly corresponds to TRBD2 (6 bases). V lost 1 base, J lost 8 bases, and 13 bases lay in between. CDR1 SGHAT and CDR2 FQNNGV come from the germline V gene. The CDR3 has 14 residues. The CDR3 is CASSLVPGRGTQYF. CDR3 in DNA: TGTGCCAGCAGCTTAGTACCGGGGCGGGGTACGCAGTATTTT.

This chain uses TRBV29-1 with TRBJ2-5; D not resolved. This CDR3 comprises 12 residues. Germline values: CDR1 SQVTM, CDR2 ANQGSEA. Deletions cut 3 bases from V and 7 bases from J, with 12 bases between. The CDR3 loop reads CSVDRAPGTQYF. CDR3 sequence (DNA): TGCAGCGTTGACAGAGCCCCAGGGACCCAGTACTTC.

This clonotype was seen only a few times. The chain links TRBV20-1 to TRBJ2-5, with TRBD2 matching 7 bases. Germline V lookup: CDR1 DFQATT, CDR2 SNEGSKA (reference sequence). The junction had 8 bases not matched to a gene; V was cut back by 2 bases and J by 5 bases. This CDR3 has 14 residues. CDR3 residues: CSARYAGEKETQYF. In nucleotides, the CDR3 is TGCAGTGCTAGATATGCGGGGGAGAAGGAGACCCAGTACTTC.

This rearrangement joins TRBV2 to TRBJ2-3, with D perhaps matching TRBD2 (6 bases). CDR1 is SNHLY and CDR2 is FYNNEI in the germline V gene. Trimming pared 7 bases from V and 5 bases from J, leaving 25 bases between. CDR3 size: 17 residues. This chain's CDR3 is CASISAGWDPEGDTQYF. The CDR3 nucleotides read TGTGCCAGCATTTCCGCGGGATGGGACCCCGAGGGAGATACGCAGTATTTT.

The CDR3 is CATSQGWVNIQYF. The CDR3 coding sequence is TGTGCCACCTCACAGGGATGGGTAAACATTCAGTACTTC. The rearrangement joins TRBV5-6 to TRBJ2-4, with a tentative D call TRBD1 (6 bases). Germline V gene sequence: CDR1 SGHDT, CDR2 YYEEEE. Between the trimmed V and J ends, which lost 9 bases and 6 bases, there was a span of 16 bases. This CDR3 comprises 13 residues.

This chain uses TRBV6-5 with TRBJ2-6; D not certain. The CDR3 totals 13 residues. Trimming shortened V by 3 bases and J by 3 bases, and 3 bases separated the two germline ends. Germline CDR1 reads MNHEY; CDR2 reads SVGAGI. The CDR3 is CASSYNGANVLTF. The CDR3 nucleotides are TGTGCCAGCAGTTATAATGGGGCCAACGTCCTGACTTTC.

The CDR3 region is CASSQEGSLGYTF. The CDR3 DNA reads as TGTGCCAGCAGCCAAGAAGGGTCTCTTGGCTACACCTTC. The V and J genes are TRBV3-1 and TRBJ1-2; no clear D gene. The CDR3 runs to 13 residues. In germline, CDR1 is LGHDT, CDR2 YNNKEL (reference sequence). Trimming shortened V by 0 bases and J by 7 bases, and 9 bases separated the two germline ends.

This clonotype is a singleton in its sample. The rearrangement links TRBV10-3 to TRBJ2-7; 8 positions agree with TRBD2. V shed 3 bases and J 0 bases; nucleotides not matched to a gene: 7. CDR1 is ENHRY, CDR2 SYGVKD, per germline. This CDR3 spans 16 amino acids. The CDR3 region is CAISEGSGSLSYEQYF. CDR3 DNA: TGTGCCATCAGTGAAGGAAGCGGGAGCCTCTCCTACGAGCAGTACTTC.